These 25 T cell receptor beta chains originate from one sample sequenced in a study of blood T cell repertoires in COVID-19 (dated by TCRdb to between 2020 and 2021). The library was produced with the immunoSEQ multiplex PCR assay. This is the immuneACCESS table as TCRdb keeps it, with only in-frame sequences that have V and J called. A part of the clones is gone; compared with another copy, unresolved V genes explain less than half, and the rest is unexplained. For this sample there are 180,000 or so clones; 70% to 80% appear just once. The ten largest clones take up 13% of the sample. The material sequenced was peripheral blood. These receptor sequences come from a man between 50 and 59 years old who had recovered from COVID-19.

CDR3 in amino acids: CAISVRWGGSYNEQFF. DNA for the CDR3: TGTGCCATCAGTGTCCGGTGGGGGGGCTCCTACAATGAGCAGTTCTTC. The V call is TRBV10-3, the J call TRBJ2-1; 7 positions agree with TRBD2. V was clipped by 4 bases and J by 0 bases; unmatched bases: 6. The CDR3 is 16 residues long. Germline CDR1 ENHRY, CDR2 SYGVKD.

V gene TRBV15 combines with J gene TRBJ2-1, with D possibly TRBD2 on 5 matching bases. V lost 5 bases and J 6 bases, leaving 8 bases between the germline ends. The CDR3 contains 12 residues. CDR1 is LNHNV, CDR2 YYDKDF, per germline (reference sequence). The CDR3 sequence is CATSGSTNEQFF. For the CDR3, the DNA is TGTGCCACCAGCGGGAGTACCAATGAGCAGTTCTTC. The full variable domain, its missing parts supplied by reference TRBV15 and TRBJ2-1, is DAMVIQNPRYQVTQFGKPVTLSCSQTLNHNVMYWYQQKSSQAPKLLFHYYDKDFNNEADTPDNFQSRRPNTSFCFLDIRSPGLGDTAMYLCATSGSTNEQFFGPGTRLTVL.

V is TRBV28 and J is TRBJ2-7; 13 bases agree with TRBD2. The CDR3 is 17 residues long. Germline assignment: CDR1 MDHEN and CDR2 SYDVKM. Unmatched junction bases numbered 10, after V lost 5 bases and J lost 3 bases. The CDR3 DNA reads as TGTGCCAGCAGTAACCCGGGGACTAGCGGGAATCACTACGAGCAGTACTTC. As protein: CASSNPGTSGNHYEQYF.

The chain has TRBV10-2 and TRBJ1-5; D perhaps matches TRBD1 (5 bases). Germline loops: CDR1 WSHSY, CDR2 SAAADI. This CDR3 is built from 15 residues. V lost 5 bases and J 4 bases, leaving 15 bases between the germline ends. The CDR3 is CASSLGVNGNQPQHF. CDR3 coding DNA: TGCGCCAGCAGTTTAGGGGTAAATGGGAATCAGCCCCAGCATTTT.

The V call is TRBV24-1, the J call TRBJ2-1; 10 nucleotides agree with TRBD2. CDR3 length: 16 amino acids. Germline CDR1 KGHDR, CDR2 SFDVKD. V was pared by 2 bases and J by 5 bases, with 5 bases of the junction left unmatched. CDR3 nucleotide sequence: TGTGCCACCAGTGATTGGGGGACTAGCGCTAACAATGAGCAGTTCTTC. Its protein is CATSDWGTSANNEQFF.

V is TRBV5-1 and J is TRBJ2-1; TRBD2 matches at 16 bases. V lost 5 bases and J lost 10; bases outside the gene matches: 9. This CDR3 spans 16 amino acids. CDR1 SGHRS and CDR2 YFSETQ come from the germline V gene. CDR3 DNA: TGCGCCAGCAGTCAGGGACTAGCGGGAGGGCCAAGCGAGCAGTTCTTC. It encodes CASSQGLAGGPSEQFF.

This sequence joins TRBV10-3 and TRBJ2-5; possible D gene TRBD1, 6 bases. Trimming removed 2 bases at V and 1 base at J, with 11 bases between. CDR3 length equals 15 residues. Per the germline V gene, CDR1 is ENHRY and CDR2 is SYGVKD. In DNA, the CDR3 is TGTGCCATCAGTGAGATAGAACAGGGCCAAGAGACCCAGTACTTC. Its translation: CAISEIEQGQETQYF.

This chain connects TRBV12-3 or TRBV12-4 to TRBJ1-2, with D possibly TRBD1 on 5 matching bases. V lost 1 base and J lost 8, with 11 bases in between. The CDR3 consists of 13 residues. This CDR3 is CASSLVRVDGYTF. CDR3 DNA: TGTGCCAGCAGTTTAGTCAGGGTTGACGGCTACACCTTC.

The rearrangement joins TRBV13 to TRBJ2-1; D is possibly TRBD1 (6 bases). The length of the CDR3 is 14 residues. The ends were cut back, 4 bases at V and 7 bases at J, with 14 bases in the middle. Per germline, CDR1 PRHDT and CDR2 FYEKMQ (reference sequence). The CDR3, as DNA: TGTGCCAGCAGCTATGAAACAGGGTTAAATGAGCAGTTCTTC. Protein: CASSYETGLNEQFF.

The chain combines TRBV28 with TRBJ1-5, with D hard to call. Germline V gene lookup returns CDR1 MDHEN and CDR2 SYDVKM. This CDR3 is built from 16 residues. Deletions cut 3 bases from V and 6 bases from J, with 18 bases between. CDR3 protein: CASSFYGSLRAQPQHF. The CDR3 DNA sequence: TGTGCCAGCAGTTTTTATGGTTCATTGCGAGCTCAGCCCCAGCATTTT.

The V call is TRBV5-1, the J call TRBJ2-1, with a tentative D call TRBD2 (6 bases). This CDR3 region has 13 residues. Germline CDR1 and CDR2: SGHRS and YFSETQ. The germline V and J ends were trimmed by 0 bases and 10 bases, with 11 bases remaining between them. The CDR3 sequence is CASSLVGGNEQFF. For the CDR3, the DNA is TGCGCCAGCAGCTTGGTAGGCGGGAACGAGCAGTTCTTC.

This clone came up a few times. This chain connects TRBV7-6 to TRBJ2-7; 7 nucleotides match TRBD2. Germline V CDR1 and CDR2: SGHVS, FNYEAQ. Trimming cost V 2 bases and J 6 bases; bases outside gene matches: 7. This CDR3 spans 14 amino acids. For the CDR3, the DNA is TGTGCCAGCAGCTTATTCCCGGGAGGTGGCGAGCAGTACTTC. Translated: CASSLFPGGGEQYF.

The chain has TRBV10-3 and TRBJ2-3; 9 nucleotides align to TRBD2. CDR1 and CDR2 (germline): ENHRY, SYGVKD. This CDR3 comprises 16 residues. V trimming: 2 bases; J trimming: 0 bases; junction bases outside the gene matches: 3. The CDR3 reads CAISELAGQSTDTQYF. In DNA form, the CDR3 reads TGTGCCATCAGTGAGCTAGCGGGACAAAGCACAGATACGCAGTATTTT.

The chain joins TRBV5-1 to TRBJ2-2; the match to TRBD2 covers 9 bases. Germline CDR1 is SGHRS and CDR2 is YFSETQ. The CDR3 length is 15 residues. The junction had 4 bases not matched to a gene; V was cut back by 4 bases and J by 3 bases. DNA for the CDR3: TGCGCCAGCAGCGCCCGGACTAGCGACACCGGGGAGCTGTTTTTT. Translated, it gives CASSARTSDTGELFF.

Only a few counts were recorded for this clone. J is TRBJ2-2 and V is TRBV5-1; possibly TRBD1 for D (6 bases). Germline values: CDR1 SGHRS, CDR2 YFSETQ. The CDR3 runs 15 residues. V was cut by 2 bases and J by 1 base, with 9 bases left in between. CDR3 region: CASSFGGLNTGELFF. The CDR3, as DNA: TGCGCCAGCAGCTTTGGGGGCTTGAACACCGGGGAGCTGTTTTTT. Full variable domain (outside the CDR3, taken from reference TRBV5-1 and TRBJ2-2): KAGVTQTPRYLIKTRGQQVTLSCSPISGHRSVSWYQQTPGQGLQFLFEYFSETQRNKGNFPGRFSGRQFSNSRSEMNVSTLELGDSALYLCASSFGGLNTGELFFGEGSRLTVL.

The V and J genes are TRBV9 and TRBJ1-4; 7 nucleotides match TRBD1. The CDR3 length is 13 residues. After removal of 3 bases from V and 7 bases from J, the junction contained 3 bases not matched to a gene. Per the germline V gene, CDR1 is SGDLS and CDR2 is YYNGEE. CDR3 residues: CASSEGAGEKLFF. The CDR3 region has the DNA TGTGCCAGCAGCGAGGGGGCCGGTGAAAAACTGTTTTTT.

The chain carries TRBV4-1 and TRBJ2-3; D remains unclear. V dropped 1 base and J dropped 4 bases, with 6 bases sitting between them. The CDR3 has 13 amino acids. CDR1 and CDR2 from the germline V gene are MGHRA and YSYEKL. CDR3 region: CASSQVAADTQYF. The CDR3 DNA follows: TGCGCCAGCAGCCAAGTCGCGGCAGATACGCAGTATTTT.

The rearrangement uses TRBV6-5 and TRBJ1-6; 7 nucleotides line up with TRBD1. The CDR3 has 14 residues. The V segment lost 6 bases and the J segment 8 bases; nucleotides outside the gene matches: 7. CDR1 MNHEY and CDR2 SVGAGI come from the germline V gene. The DNA of the CDR3 is TGTGCCAGCAGGGGGACAGCTAAACATTCACCCCTCCACTTT. It encodes CASRGTAKHSPLHF.

This clone was observed a few times. This chain links TRBV27 with TRBJ2-7; 7 positions agree with TRBD2. This CDR3 region has 15 residues. CDR1 and CDR2 from the germline V gene are MNHEY and SMNVEV (reference sequence). With V trimmed by 5 bases and J by 5 bases, 12 bases remained unmatched. Written as DNA, the CDR3 is TGTGCCAGCAGTCCAACTAGCGTATCAACAGACGAGCAGTACTTC. Its translation: CASSPTSVSTDEQYF.

The rearrangement uses TRBV11-2 and TRBJ1-2, with D hard to call. Deletions cut 6 bases from V and 4 bases from J, with 15 bases between. Germline V gene data show CDR1 as SGHAT and CDR2 as FQNNGV. There are 14 residues in the CDR3. CDR3 sequence (DNA): TGTGCCAGCAGGCCGCTAAGAACCTCCTATGGCTACACCTTC. Translating it yields CASRPLRTSYGYTF.

The chain has TRBV10-3 and TRBJ2-3, with D tentatively TRBD1 (5 bases). V lost 9 bases to trimming and J lost 0 bases, with 10 bases between them. The V gene's germline CDR1 is ENHRY and CDR2 SYGVKD. The CDR3 contains 13 residues. The CDR3 bases are TGTGCCATAGATCAGGGAAGCACAGATACGCAGTATTTT. The encoded protein is CAIDQGSTDTQYF.

The genes are TRBV10-2 and TRBJ2-3; D gene uncertain. The germline CDR1 and CDR2 sequences are WSHSY and SAAADI. CDR3 length: 12 amino acids. V lost 2 bases and J 4 bases, leaving 4 bases between the germline ends. DNA of the CDR3: TGCGCCAGCAGTGAGACTTCAGATACGCAGTATTTT. This sequence encodes CASSETSDTQYF.

The chain joins TRBV7-6 to TRBJ1-2; perhaps TRBD1 as D (6 bases). The CDR3 has 14 amino acids. Germline loops: CDR1 SGHVS, CDR2 FNYEAQ. V lost 1 base and J lost 8, with 14 bases in between. The CDR3 coding sequence is TGTGCCAGCAGCTTAGGCCAGGGGTTGGGAGGCTACACCTTC. Translated: CASSLGQGLGGYTF.

The chain has TRBV9 and TRBJ2-2; 7 bases line up with TRBD1. This CDR3 spans 15 amino acids. Germline trimming cut 4 bases from V and 1 base from J; bases unmatched to any gene: 4. Germline-derived CDR1 and CDR2 are SGDLS and YYNGEE. In DNA form, the CDR3 reads TGTGCCAGCAGCACCCGGACAGGGAACACCGGGGAGCTGTTTTTT. It specifies CASSTRTGNTGELFF.

The chain recombines TRBV7-9 with TRBJ1-6; 8 nucleotides match TRBD1. The CDR3 is 14 residues long. The V segment lost 5 bases and the J segment 12 bases; nucleotides outside the gene matches: 9. Germline V gene lookup returns CDR1 SEHNR and CDR2 FQNEAQ (reference sequence). CDR3 in amino acids: CASSPGTGFGPLHF. CDR3 bases: TGTGCCAGCAGCCCGGGGACAGGCTTTGGACCCCTCCACTTT.